The next 9 T cell receptor beta chains were all read from a single sample in a study of OX40 agonist ivuxolimab in advanced cancers. Repertoires were generated with immunoSEQ multiplex PCR, while TCRdb's copy carries only in-frame clones and drops some. The sample has 50,000 or so clones, around 85% seen once; the top ten hold 11% to 15%. The specimen was CD4+ or CD8+ T cells sorted from blood, collected in a trial of the OX40 agonist ivuxolimab. The receptors shown here come from an adult with an advanced solid tumor such as melanoma, head and neck, liver or kidney cancer.

This chain connects TRBV5-6 to TRBJ2-7; D uncertain. The CDR3 totals 14 residues. Deletions cut 4 bases from V and 0 bases from J, with 11 bases between. Germline V gene sequence: CDR1 SGHDT, CDR2 YYEEEE. CDR3 loop: CASSLDRSSYEQYF. In DNA form, the CDR3 reads TGTGCCAGCAGCCTGGACCGCAGCTCCTACGAGCAGTACTTC.

The chain links TRBV5-1 to TRBJ2-3; D not resolved. This CDR3 is 12 amino acids long. Per the germline V gene, CDR1 is SGHRS and CDR2 is YFSETQ. With 4 bases removed from V and 7 bases from J, the gap between germline ends came to 10 bases. The CDR3 spells CASSPDHNTQYF. As DNA, the CDR3 is TGCGCCAGCAGCCCAGACCACAATACGCAGTATTTT.

The genes are TRBV27 and TRBJ1-5; tentative D call: TRBD1 (6 bases). CDR3 length equals 18 residues. Germline CDR1 is MNHEY and CDR2 is SMNVEV (reference sequence). V was cut by 5 bases and J by 4 bases, with 24 bases left in between. The CDR3 nucleotides read TGTGCCAGCAGTCGCTCCGGGACAATTTGGACCGGGAATCAGCCCCAGCATTTT. The encoded protein is CASSRSGTIWTGNQPQHF.

CDR3 sequence: CASSPDPTRNEQFF. The DNA of the CDR3 is TGCGCCAGCAGTCCCGACCCTACGAGAAATGAGCAGTTCTTC. The chain employs TRBV4-1 and TRBJ2-1; D unresolved. The CDR3 has 14 amino acids. The V end was cut by 6 bases, the J end by 7 bases, with 16 bases between. Germline assignment: CDR1 MGHRA and CDR2 YSYEKL.

The chain is built from TRBV18 and TRBJ2-7, with 8 bases fitting TRBD1. In germline, CDR1 is KGHSH, CDR2 LQKENI. V trimming: 5 bases; J trimming: 1 base; junction bases outside the gene matches: 4. The CDR3 is 14 residues long. CDR3 in amino acids: CASSMDRASYEQYF. The CDR3 nucleotides read TGTGCCAGCTCAATGGACAGGGCGTCCTACGAGCAGTACTTC.

The chain employs TRBV25-1 and TRBJ2-5; unclear D gene. There are 15 residues in the CDR3. The germline gives CDR1 MGHDK, CDR2 SYGVNS. Trimming took 2 bases from V and 3 from J, leaving 13 bases between them. The CDR3 is CASSERFVEKETQYF. CDR3 in DNA: TGTGCCAGCAGTGAAAGATTTGTGGAGAAAGAGACCCAGTACTTC.

The chain couples TRBV11-2 to TRBJ2-1; a weak D match, TRBD2 (5 bases). This CDR3 contains 12 residues. Germline CDR1 and CDR2: SGHAT and FQNNGV. V shed 3 bases and J shed 15 bases, with 15 bases lying between them. CDR3 residues: CASSLVKTSRFF. The CDR3 bases are TGTGCCAGCAGCTTGGTAAAAACTAGTCGGTTCTTC.

The chain has TRBV11-2 and TRBJ2-7; TRBD2 matches 11 bases. V shed 5 bases and J 3 bases; nucleotides not matched to a gene: 6. Germline-derived CDR1 and CDR2 are SGHAT and FQNNGV. The CDR3 totals 15 residues. The CDR3 bases are TGTGCCAGCAGCACGCGACTAGCGGGACACTACGAGCAGTACTTC. It codes for CASSTRLAGHYEQYF. Drawing the rest from reference TRBV11-2 and TRBJ2-7, the complete variable domain is EAGVAQSPRYKIIEKRQSVAFWCNPISGHATLYWYQQILGQGPKLLIQFQNNGVVDDSQLPKDRFSAERLKGVDSTLKIQPAKLEDSAVYLCASSTRLAGHYEQYFGPGTRLTVT.

The chain links TRBV9 to TRBJ2-3; 11 nucleotides align to TRBD2. The germline V gene has CDR1 SGDLS and CDR2 YYNGEE. There are 16 residues in the CDR3. The V and J ends lost 5 bases and 2 bases, in that order; junction bases with no gene match: 7. The CDR3 sequence: CASSLASGRNTDTQYF. For the CDR3, the DNA is TGTGCCAGCAGTTTAGCTAGCGGGAGGAACACAGATACGCAGTATTTT.